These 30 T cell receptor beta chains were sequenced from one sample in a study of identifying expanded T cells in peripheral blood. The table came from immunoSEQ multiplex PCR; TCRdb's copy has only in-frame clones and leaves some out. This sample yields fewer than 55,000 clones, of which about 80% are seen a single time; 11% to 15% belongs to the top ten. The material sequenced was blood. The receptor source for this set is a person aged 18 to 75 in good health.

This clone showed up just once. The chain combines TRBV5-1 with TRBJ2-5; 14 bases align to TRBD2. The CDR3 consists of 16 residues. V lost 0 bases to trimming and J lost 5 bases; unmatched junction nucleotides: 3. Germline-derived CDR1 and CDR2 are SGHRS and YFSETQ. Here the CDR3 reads CASSLAGTSGSETQYF. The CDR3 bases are TGCGCCAGCAGCTTGGCAGGGACTAGCGGGAGTGAGACCCAGTACTTC.

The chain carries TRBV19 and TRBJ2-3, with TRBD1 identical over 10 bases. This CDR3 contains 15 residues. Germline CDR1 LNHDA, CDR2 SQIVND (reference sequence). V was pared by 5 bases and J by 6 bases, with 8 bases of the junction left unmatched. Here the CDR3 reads CASSLGTGAYDTQYF. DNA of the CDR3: TGTGCCAGTAGTCTCGGGACAGGGGCATACGATACGCAGTATTTT.

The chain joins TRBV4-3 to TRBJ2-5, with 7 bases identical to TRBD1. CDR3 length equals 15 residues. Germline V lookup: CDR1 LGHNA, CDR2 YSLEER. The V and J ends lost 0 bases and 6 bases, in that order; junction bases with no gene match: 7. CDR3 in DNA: TGCGCCAGCAGCCAAGATGTGACAGGGCTTCAGACCCAGTACTTC. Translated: CASSQDVTGLQTQYF.

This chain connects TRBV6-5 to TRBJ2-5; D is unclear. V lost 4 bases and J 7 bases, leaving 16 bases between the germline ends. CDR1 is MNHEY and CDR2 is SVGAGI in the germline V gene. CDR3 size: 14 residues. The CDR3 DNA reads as TGTGCCAGCAGTTCGCCGCACGGTGAACGGACCCAGTACTTC. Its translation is CASSSPHGERTQYF.

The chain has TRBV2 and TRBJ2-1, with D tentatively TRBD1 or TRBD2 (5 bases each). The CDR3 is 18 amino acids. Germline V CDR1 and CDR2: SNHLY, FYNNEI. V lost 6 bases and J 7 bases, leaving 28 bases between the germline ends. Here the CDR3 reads CASRALAGTSSFENEQFF. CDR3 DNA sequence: TGTGCCAGCAGAGCGCTGGCCGGGACGTCAAGTTTTGAAAATGAGCAGTTCTTC.

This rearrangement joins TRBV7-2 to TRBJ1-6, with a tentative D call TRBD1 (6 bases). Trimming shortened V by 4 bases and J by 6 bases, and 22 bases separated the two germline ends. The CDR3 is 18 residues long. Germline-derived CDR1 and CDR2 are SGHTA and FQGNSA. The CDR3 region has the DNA TGTGCCAGCAGCTCGGGTCGAGGGGGGACTTCTCTTAATTCACCCCTCCACTTT. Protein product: CASSSGRGGTSLNSPLHF.

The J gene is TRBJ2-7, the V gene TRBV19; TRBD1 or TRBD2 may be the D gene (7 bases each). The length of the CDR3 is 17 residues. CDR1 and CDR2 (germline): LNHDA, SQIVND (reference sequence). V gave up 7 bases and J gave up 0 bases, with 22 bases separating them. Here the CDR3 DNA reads TGTGCCAGTAAGAAGAAGAAAGCGGGACAGAGCTCCTACGAGCAGTACGTC. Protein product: CASKKKKAGQSSYEQYV.

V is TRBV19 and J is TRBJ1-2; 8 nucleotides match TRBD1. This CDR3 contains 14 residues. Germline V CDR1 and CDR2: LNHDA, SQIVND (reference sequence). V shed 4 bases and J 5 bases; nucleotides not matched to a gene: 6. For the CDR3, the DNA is TGTGCCAGTAGTACAGGACAGGGAGGGTATGGCTACACCTTC. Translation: CASSTGQGGYGYTF.

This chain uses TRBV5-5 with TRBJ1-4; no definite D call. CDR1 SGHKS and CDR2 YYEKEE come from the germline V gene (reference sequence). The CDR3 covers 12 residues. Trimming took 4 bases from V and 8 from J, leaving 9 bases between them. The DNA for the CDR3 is TGTGCCAGCAGCCTCAGATCCGAAAAACTGTTTTTT. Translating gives CASSLRSEKLFF.

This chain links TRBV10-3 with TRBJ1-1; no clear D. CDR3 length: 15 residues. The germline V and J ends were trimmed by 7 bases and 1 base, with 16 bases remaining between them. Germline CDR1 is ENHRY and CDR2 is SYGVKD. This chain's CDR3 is CAITHDGLGNTEAFF. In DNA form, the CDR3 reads TGTGCCATCACCCATGATGGTCTGGGGAACACTGAAGCTTTCTTT.

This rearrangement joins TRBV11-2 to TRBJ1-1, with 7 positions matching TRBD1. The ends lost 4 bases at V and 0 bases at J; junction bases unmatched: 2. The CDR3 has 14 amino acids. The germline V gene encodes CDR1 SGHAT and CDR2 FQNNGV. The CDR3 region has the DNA TGTGCCAGCAGCTCCGACAGGGTGAACACTGAAGCTTTCTTT. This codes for CASSSDRVNTEAFF. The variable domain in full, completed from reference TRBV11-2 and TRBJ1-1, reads EAGVAQSPRYKIIEKRQSVAFWCNPISGHATLYWYQQILGQGPKLLIQFQNNGVVDDSQLPKDRFSAERLKGVDSTLKIQPAKLEDSAVYLCASSSDRVNTEAFFGQGTRLTVV.

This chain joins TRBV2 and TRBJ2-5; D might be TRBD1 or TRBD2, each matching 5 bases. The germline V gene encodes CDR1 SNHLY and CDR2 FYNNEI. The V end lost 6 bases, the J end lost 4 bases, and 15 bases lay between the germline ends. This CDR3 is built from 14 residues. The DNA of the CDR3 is TGTGCCAGCAGACCGGGACCCGGGCGAGAGACCCAGTACTTC. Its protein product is CASRPGPGRETQYF.

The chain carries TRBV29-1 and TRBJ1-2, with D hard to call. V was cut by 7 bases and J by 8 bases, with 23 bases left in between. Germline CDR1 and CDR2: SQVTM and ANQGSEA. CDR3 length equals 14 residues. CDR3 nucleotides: TGCAGCGCCGCCCGCCTTAGGCTGTCGGAAGGCTACACCTTC. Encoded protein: CSAARLRLSEGYTF.

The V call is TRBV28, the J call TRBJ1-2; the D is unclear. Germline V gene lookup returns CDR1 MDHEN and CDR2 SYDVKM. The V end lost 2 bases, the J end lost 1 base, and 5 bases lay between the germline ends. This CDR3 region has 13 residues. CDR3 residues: CASSLGFNYGYTF. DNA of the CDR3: TGTGCCAGCAGTTTAGGATTTAACTATGGCTACACCTTC.

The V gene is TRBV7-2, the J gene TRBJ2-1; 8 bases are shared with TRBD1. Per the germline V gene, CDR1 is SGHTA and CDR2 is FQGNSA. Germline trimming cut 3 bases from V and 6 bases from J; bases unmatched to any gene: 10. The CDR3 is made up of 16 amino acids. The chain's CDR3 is CASSFQPGTGGNEQFF. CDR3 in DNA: TGTGCCAGCAGCTTCCAGCCGGGGACAGGCGGCAATGAGCAGTTCTTC.

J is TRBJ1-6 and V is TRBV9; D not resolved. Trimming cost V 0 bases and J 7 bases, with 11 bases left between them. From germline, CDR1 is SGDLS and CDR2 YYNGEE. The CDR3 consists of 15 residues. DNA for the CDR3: TGTGCCAGCAGCGTAGATGGTCTACCGAATTCACCCCTCCACTTT. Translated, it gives CASSVDGLPNSPLHF.

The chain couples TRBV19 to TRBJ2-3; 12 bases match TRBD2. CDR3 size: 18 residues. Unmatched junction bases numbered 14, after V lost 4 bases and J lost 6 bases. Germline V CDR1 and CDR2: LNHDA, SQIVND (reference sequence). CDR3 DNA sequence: TGTGCCAGTAGTACAGCCGGGACTAGCGGGCGCCTTCTCGATACGCAGTATTTT. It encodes CASSTAGTSGRLLDTQYF.

This CDR3 reads CASSLAEGYTF. CDR3 sequence (DNA): TGTGCCAGCAGCTTAGCGGAGGGCTACACCTTC. This rearrangement joins TRBV7-9 to TRBJ1-2; D unresolved. The CDR3 has 11 residues. Trimming removed 0 bases from V and 8 bases from J, with 4 bases in between. In germline, CDR1 is SEHNR, CDR2 FQNEAQ (reference sequence).

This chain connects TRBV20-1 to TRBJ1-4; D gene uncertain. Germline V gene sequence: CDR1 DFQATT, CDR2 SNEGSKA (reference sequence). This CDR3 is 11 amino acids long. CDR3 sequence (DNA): TGCAGCTCTATTCGCCATGAAAAACTGTTTTTT. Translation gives CSSIRHEKLFF.

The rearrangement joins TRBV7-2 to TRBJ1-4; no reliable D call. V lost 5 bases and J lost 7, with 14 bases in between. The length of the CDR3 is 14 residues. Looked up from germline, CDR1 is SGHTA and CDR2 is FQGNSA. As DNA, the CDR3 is TGTGCCAGCAGCCTGTACTGGACGGCTGAAAAACTGTTTTTT. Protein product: CASSLYWTAEKLFF.

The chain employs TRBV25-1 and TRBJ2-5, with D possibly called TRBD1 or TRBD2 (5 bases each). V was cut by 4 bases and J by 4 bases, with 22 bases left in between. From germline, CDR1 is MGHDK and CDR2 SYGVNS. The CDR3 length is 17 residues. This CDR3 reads CASSVYRDLGTAETQYF. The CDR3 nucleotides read TGTGCCAGCAGTGTTTACCGGGACCTAGGCACAGCAGAGACCCAGTACTTC.

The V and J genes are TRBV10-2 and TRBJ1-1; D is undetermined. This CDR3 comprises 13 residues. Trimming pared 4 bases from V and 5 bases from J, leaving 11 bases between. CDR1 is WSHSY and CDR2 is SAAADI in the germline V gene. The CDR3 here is CASSVGKRTEAFF. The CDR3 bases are TGCGCCAGCAGTGTCGGTAAACGTACTGAAGCTTTCTTT.

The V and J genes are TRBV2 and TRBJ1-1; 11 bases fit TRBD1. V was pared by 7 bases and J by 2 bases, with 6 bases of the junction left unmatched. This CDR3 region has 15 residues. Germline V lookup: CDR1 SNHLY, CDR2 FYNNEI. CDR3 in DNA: TGTGCCAGCACCGGGACAGGGGGGGGTAACACTGAAGCTTTCTTT. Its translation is CASTGTGGGNTEAFF. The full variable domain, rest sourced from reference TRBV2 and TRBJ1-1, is EPEVTQTPSHQVTQMGQEVILRCVPISNHLYFYWYRQILGQKVEFLVSFYNNEISEKSEIFDDQFSVERPDGSNFTLKIRSTKLEDSAMYFCASTGTGGGNTEAFFGQGTRLTVV.

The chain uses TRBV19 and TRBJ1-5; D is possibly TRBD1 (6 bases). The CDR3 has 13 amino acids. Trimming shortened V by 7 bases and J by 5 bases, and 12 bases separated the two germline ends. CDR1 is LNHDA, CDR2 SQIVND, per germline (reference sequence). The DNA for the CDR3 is TGTGCCAGTACGAGGGGGGCGGATCAGCCCCAGCATTTT. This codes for CASTRGADQPQHF.

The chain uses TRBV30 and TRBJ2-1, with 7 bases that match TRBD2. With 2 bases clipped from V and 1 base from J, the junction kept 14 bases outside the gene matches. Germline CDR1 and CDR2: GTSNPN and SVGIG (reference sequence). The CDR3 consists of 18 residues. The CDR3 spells CAWSPRLGAGQSYNEQFF. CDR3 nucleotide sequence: TGTGCCTGGAGTCCCCGCCTTGGAGCGGGGCAATCCTACAATGAGCAGTTCTTC.

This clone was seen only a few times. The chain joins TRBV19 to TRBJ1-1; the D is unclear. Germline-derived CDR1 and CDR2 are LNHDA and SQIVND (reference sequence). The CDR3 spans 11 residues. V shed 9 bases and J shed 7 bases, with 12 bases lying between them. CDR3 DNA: TGTGCCAGCCAGAGGAATGATGAAGCTTTCTTT. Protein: CASQRNDEAFF.

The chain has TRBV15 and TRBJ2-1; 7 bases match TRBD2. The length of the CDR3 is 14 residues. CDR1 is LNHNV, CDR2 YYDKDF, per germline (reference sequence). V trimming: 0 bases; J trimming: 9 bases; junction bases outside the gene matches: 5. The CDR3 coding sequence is TGTGCCACCAGCAGAGATTGGGGAGGGATTGAGCAGTTCTTC. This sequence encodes CATSRDWGGIEQFF.

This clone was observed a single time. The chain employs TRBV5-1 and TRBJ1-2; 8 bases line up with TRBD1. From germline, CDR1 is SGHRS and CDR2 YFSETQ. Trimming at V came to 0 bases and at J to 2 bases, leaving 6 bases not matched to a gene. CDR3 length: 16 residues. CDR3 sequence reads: CASSLEMDRANYGYTF. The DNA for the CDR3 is TGCGCCAGCAGCTTGGAGATGGACAGGGCGAACTATGGCTACACCTTC.

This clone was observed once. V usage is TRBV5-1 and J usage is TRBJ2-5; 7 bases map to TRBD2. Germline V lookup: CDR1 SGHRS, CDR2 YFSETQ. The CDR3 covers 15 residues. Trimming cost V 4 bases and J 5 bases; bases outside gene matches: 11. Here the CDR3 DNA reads TGCGCCAGCAGCGGACGGACTAGAGAGATGGAGACCCAGTACTTC. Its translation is CASSGRTREMETQYF.

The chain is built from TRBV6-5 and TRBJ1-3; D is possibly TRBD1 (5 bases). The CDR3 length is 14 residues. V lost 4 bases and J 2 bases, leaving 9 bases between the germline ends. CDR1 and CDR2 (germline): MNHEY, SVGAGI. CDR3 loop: CASSSRGAGNTIYF. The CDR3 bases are TGTGCCAGCAGTTCGCGGGGGGCTGGAAACACCATATATTTT.